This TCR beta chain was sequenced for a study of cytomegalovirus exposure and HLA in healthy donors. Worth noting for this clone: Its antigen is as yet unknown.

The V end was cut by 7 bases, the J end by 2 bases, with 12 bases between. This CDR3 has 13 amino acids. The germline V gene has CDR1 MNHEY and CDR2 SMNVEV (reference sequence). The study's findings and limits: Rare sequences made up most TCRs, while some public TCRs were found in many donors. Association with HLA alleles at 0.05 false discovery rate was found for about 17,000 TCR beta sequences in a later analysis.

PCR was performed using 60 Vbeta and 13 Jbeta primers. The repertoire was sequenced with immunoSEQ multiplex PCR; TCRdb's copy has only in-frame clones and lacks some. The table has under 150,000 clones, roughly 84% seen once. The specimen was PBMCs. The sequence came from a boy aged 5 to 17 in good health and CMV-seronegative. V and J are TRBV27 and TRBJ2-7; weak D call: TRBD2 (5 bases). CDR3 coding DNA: TGTGCCAGCACCGGACGGGGAACCTACGAGCAGTACTTC. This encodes CASTGRGTYEQYF.